This T cell receptor (beta chain) was captured by sequencing in a study of OX40 agonist ivuxolimab in advanced cancers. For the study at large: Dose-escalation subjects each had hepatocellular carcinoma, melanoma, renal cell or head and neck cancer. Two cutaneous melanoma patients and one hepatocellular carcinoma patient, three in all, had partial responses.

Method: immunoSEQ multiplex PCR; TCRdb's copy keeps in-frame clones and lacks some. The sample lists tens of thousands of clones, 75% to 85% occurring once. V was trimmed by 2 bases and J by 4 bases, leaving 5 bases between them. Germline-derived CDR1 and CDR2 are MGHDK and SYGVNS. The CDR3 sequence is 12 residues long. Study observations and caveats: Low clonal expansion, among the lowest seen, marked partial responders at 0.1-3.0 mg/kg.

This clone turned up a few times. Its target is unknown. The specimen was CD4+ or CD8+ T cells sorted from blood, collected in a trial of the OX40 agonist ivuxolimab. This TCR was recovered from an adult with an advanced solid tumor such as melanoma, head and neck, liver or kidney cancer. The V and J genes are TRBV25-1 and TRBJ1-1, with D uncertain. The CDR3 protein is CASSEATTEAFF. CDR3 bases: TGTGCCAGCAGTGAAGCAACCACTGAAGCTTTCTTT. Variable domain in full (rest from reference TRBV25-1 and TRBJ1-1): EADIYQTPRYLVIGTGKKITLECSQTMGHDKMYWYQQDPGMELHLIHYSYGVNSTEKGDLSSESTVSRIRTEHFPLTLESARPSHTSQYLCASSEATTEAFFGQGTRLTVV.